The sequence of this TCR beta chain was determined in a study of blood T cell repertoires in COVID-19. V gave up 0 bases and J gave up 6 bases, with 15 bases separating them. This CDR3 contains 17 residues. The germline gives CDR1 LGHNA, CDR2 YNFKEQ. Participants spanned ages roughly 18 to 95 years and resided in about two dozen US areas. Sequenced by immunoSEQ multiplex PCR; TCRdb stores in-frame clones only, minus some. Of about 400,000 clones in the sample, about 86% were seen once. The chain joins TRBV4-2 to TRBJ1-6, with D perhaps matching TRBD1 (5 bases). The clonotype comes from a woman between 45 and 65 years old who had recovered from COVID-19. The sequencing input was PBMCs or T cells enriched from blood (not recorded which). The CDR3 DNA reads as TGTGCCAGCAGCCAAGATAATAATAGGGGCAGTAATTCACCCCTCCACTTT. Translated, it gives CASSQDNNRGSNSPLHF.